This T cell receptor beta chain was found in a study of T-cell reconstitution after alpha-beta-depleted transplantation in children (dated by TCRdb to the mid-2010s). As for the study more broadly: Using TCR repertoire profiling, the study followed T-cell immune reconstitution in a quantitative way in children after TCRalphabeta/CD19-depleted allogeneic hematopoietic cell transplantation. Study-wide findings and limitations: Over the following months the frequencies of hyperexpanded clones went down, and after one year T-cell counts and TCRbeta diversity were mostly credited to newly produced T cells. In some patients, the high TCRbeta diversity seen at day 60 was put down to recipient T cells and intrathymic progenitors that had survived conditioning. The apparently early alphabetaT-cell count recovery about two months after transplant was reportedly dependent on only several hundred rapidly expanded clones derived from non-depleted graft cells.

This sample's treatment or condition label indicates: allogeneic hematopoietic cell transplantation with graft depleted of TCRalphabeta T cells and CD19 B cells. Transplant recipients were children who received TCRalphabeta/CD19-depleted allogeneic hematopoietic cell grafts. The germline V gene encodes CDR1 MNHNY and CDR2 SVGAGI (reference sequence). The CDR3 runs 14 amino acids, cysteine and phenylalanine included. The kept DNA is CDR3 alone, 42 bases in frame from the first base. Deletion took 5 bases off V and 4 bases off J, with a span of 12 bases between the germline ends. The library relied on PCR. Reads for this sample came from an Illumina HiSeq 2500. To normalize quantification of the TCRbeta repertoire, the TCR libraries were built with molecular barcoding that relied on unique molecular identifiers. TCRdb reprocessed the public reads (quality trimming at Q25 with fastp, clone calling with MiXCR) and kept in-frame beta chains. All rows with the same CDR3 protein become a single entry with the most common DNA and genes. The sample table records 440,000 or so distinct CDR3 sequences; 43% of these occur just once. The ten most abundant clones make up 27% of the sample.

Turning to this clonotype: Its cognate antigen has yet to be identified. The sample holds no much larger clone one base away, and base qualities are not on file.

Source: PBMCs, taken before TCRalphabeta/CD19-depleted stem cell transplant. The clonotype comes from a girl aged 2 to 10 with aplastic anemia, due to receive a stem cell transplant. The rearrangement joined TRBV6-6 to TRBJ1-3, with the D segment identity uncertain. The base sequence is TGTGCCAGCAGTGCAGAGGCGGGAGGAAACACCATATATTTT. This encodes CASSAEAGGNTIYF.